The 25 T cell receptor beta chains in this list originate from one sample, sequenced in a study of blood T cell repertoires in COVID-19. TCRdb's table, derived via immunoSEQ multiplex PCR, lists solely in-frame clones and lacks some. The sample has around 95,000 clones, more than 65% seen once. The sample consisted of peripheral blood. The source is a woman aged 80 or older with acute or convalescent COVID-19.

This chain's CDR3 is CASRQINSPLHF. Here the CDR3 DNA reads TGTGCCAGCCGACAGATTAATTCACCCCTCCACTTT. V and J are TRBV25-1 and TRBJ1-6; the D gene is possibly TRBD1 (5 bases). The V gene lost 8 bases and the J gene lost 6 bases, with 8 bases spanning the gap. Germline V lookup: CDR1 MGHDK, CDR2 SYGVNS. This CDR3 region has 12 residues.

This clone has more than one count but fewer than ten. The chain is built from TRBV2 and TRBJ2-1; possibly TRBD2 for D (7 bases). Germline loops: CDR1 SNHLY, CDR2 FYNNEI. The V gene lost 5 bases and the J gene lost 6 bases, with 20 bases spanning the gap. The CDR3 covers 16 residues. CDR3 in DNA: TGTGCCAGCAGTCCCCCGGGGGGCGGCCAGACCAATGAGCAGTTCTTC. Translating it yields CASSPPGGGQTNEQFF.

This chain links TRBV5-4 with TRBJ1-2; D possibly corresponds to TRBD1 (6 bases). The V and J ends lost 0 bases and 6 bases respectively, with 9 bases between them. The CDR3 is 13 amino acids. The germline CDR1 and CDR2 sequences are SGHNT and YYREEE (reference sequence). CDR3: CASSLVAGDGYTF. CDR3 sequence (DNA): TGTGCCAGCAGCTTGGTAGCAGGGGATGGCTACACCTTC.

The rearrangement links TRBV7-8 to TRBJ2-5, with TRBD2 matching over 16 bases. Germline trimming cut 3 bases from V and 4 bases from J; bases unmatched to any gene: 8. CDR1 is SGHVS and CDR2 is FQNEAQ in the germline V gene. The CDR3 is 18 residues long. CDR3: CASSLGTSGGASRETQYF. In DNA, the CDR3 is TGTGCCAGCAGCTTGGGGACTAGCGGGGGGGCCTCCCGAGAGACCCAGTACTTC.

The V and J genes are TRBV4-1 and TRBJ2-3, with 14 nucleotides matching TRBD2. J was trimmed by 0 bases and V by 2 bases; bases with no gene match: 4. The CDR3 is 18 amino acids. The germline gives CDR1 MGHRA, CDR2 YSYEKL. The DNA of the CDR3 is TGCGCCAGCAGCCAACCGGGACTAGCGGGGGTTAGCACAGATACGCAGTATTTT. It translates to CASSQPGLAGVSTDTQYF.

This clone was picked up a small number of times. The DNA for the CDR3 is TGTGCCAGTAGTCCCACCGGGACAGGGGGCATTGAGCAGTTCTTC. Its protein is CASSPTGTGGIEQFF. V is TRBV19 and J is TRBJ2-1; 12 bases align to TRBD1. The CDR3 sequence is 15 residues long. The trim removed 5 bases at V and 9 bases at J, leaving 8 bases unmatched. From germline, CDR1 is LNHDA and CDR2 SQIVND (reference sequence).

The rearrangement links TRBV9 to TRBJ1-1; D unclear. V lost 0 bases, J lost 1 base, and 7 bases lay in between. CDR1 and CDR2 (germline): SGDLS, YYNGEE. CDR3 length: 14 residues. CDR3 DNA sequence: TGTGCCAGCAGCGTAGTGCCACAGAACACTGAAGCTTTCTTT. Protein sequence: CASSVVPQNTEAFF.

This rearrangement joins TRBV7-2 to TRBJ1-1, with D maybe TRBD1 (6 bases). The V gene's germline CDR1 is SGHTA and CDR2 FQGNSA. V lost 3 bases and J 7 bases, leaving 12 bases between the germline ends. The CDR3 length is 13 residues. The CDR3 here is CASSFGTSLEAFF. The CDR3 coding sequence is TGTGCCAGCAGCTTTGGGACAAGCCTTGAAGCTTTCTTT.

The J gene is TRBJ1-1, the V gene TRBV10-3, with D perhaps TRBD1 (6 bases). The CDR3 has 16 residues. The V end was cut by 0 bases, the J end by 1 base, with 12 bases between. Germline V CDR1 and CDR2: ENHRY, SYGVKD. The CDR3 sequence is CAISESLTGPNTEAFF. CDR3 sequence (DNA): TGTGCCATCAGTGAGTCGCTTACAGGGCCGAACACTGAAGCTTTCTTT.

This clone was recorded a few times. V is TRBV6-5 and J is TRBJ1-2; D ambiguous. The CDR3 is 12 residues long. Trimming took 7 bases from V and 3 from J, leaving 9 bases between them. CDR1 MNHEY and CDR2 SVGAGI come from the germline V gene. The CDR3 DNA is TGTGCCAGCACCCGCGGTGACTATGGCTACACCTTC. It is translated as CASTRGDYGYTF.

This clone was observed a handful of times. The CDR3 reads CASSMGQFTDTQYF. For the CDR3, the DNA is TGTGCCAGCAGCATGGGACAGTTCACAGATACGCAGTATTTT. This rearrangement joins TRBV5-6 to TRBJ2-3, with 7 bases matching TRBD1. Germline CDR1 and CDR2: SGHDT and YYEEEE. The CDR3 consists of 14 residues. V lost 4 bases and J lost 2; bases outside the gene matches: 4. Full variable domain (missing parts from reference TRBV5-6 and TRBJ2-3): DAGVTQSPTHLIKTRGQQVTLRCSPKSGHDTVSWYQQALGQGPQFIFQYYEEEERQRGNFPDRFSGHQFPNYSSELNVNALLLGDSALYLCASSMGQFTDTQYFGPGTRLTVL.

J is TRBJ1-5 and V is TRBV2, with TRBD1 matching over 8 bases. The CDR3 runs to 16 residues. CDR1 is SNHLY and CDR2 is FYNNEI in the germline V gene. V lost 5 bases to trimming and J lost 2 bases; unmatched junction nucleotides: 8. CDR3 nucleotides: TGTGCCAGCAGTATAGAGACAGGGGTTCGCAATCAGCCCCAGCATTTT. This gives the protein CASSIETGVRNQPQHF.

The chain carries TRBV27 and TRBJ2-7; 7 bases match TRBD1. The CDR3 sequence is 13 residues long. J lost 7 bases, V lost 1 base, and 4 bases had no gene match. Germline CDR1 reads MNHEY; CDR2 reads SMNVEV (reference sequence). The CDR3, as DNA: TGTGCCAGCAGTTTATTTGAACAGGGGGAGCAGTACTTC. The encoded protein is CASSLFEQGEQYF.

The chain employs TRBV15 and TRBJ2-7, with 7 bases that match TRBD1. Germline V gives CDR1 LNHNV, CDR2 YYDKDF (reference sequence). V lost 1 base to trimming and J lost 2 bases; unmatched junction nucleotides: 14. This CDR3 spans 18 amino acids. CDR3 protein: CATSRVGPRDSGTYEQYF. In DNA, the CDR3 is TGTGCCACCAGCAGAGTCGGCCCGAGGGACAGCGGCACCTACGAGCAGTACTTC.

CDR3 residues: CASSLPSSGESDYNEQFF. As DNA, the CDR3 is TGTGCCAGCAGCTTACCCAGCTCGGGAGAATCGGACTACAATGAGCAGTTCTTC. The chain is built from TRBV7-9 and TRBJ2-1, with D possibly matching TRBD2 (6 bases). The CDR3 totals 18 residues. Germline V gene data show CDR1 as SEHNR and CDR2 as FQNEAQ (reference sequence). The V end was cut by 2 bases, the J end by 3 bases, with 20 bases between. Filled out from reference TRBV7-9 and TRBJ2-1, the complete variable domain reads DTGVSQNPRHKITKRGQNVTFRCDPISEHNRLYWYRQTLGQGPEFLTYFQNEAQLEKSRLLSDRFSAERPKGSFSTLEIQRTEQGDSAMYLCASSLPSSGESDYNEQFFGPGTRLTVL.

This chain joins TRBV6-1 and TRBJ1-5, with a tentative D call TRBD1 (5 bases). This CDR3 is 13 amino acids long. Looked up from germline, CDR1 is MNHNS and CDR2 is SASEGT. The germline V and J ends were trimmed by 3 bases and 7 bases, with 10 bases remaining between them. The CDR3: CASSEGLRQPQHF. The CDR3 nucleotides are TGTGCCAGCAGTGAGGGGCTCCGGCAGCCCCAGCATTTT.

This chain uses TRBV28 with TRBJ2-1, with TRBD1 matching 9 bases. CDR3 length: 15 residues. V trimming: 9 bases; J trimming: 7 bases; junction bases outside the gene matches: 13. Germline CDR1 MDHEN, CDR2 SYDVKM. The CDR3 DNA reads TGTGCCAGTTTGTCGGGACAGGGTTGGAGAAATGAGCAGTTCTTC. This sequence encodes CASLSGQGWRNEQFF.

This clone is labeled as large. This chain uses TRBV19 with TRBJ2-7; D perhaps matches TRBD2 (5 bases). This CDR3 contains 12 residues. V was trimmed by 6 bases and J by 3 bases, leaving 9 bases between them. CDR1 and CDR2 (germline): LNHDA, SQIVND (reference sequence). The CDR3 loop is CASSLGSYEQYF. The CDR3 DNA is TGTGCCAGTAGCCTAGGGAGCTACGAGCAGTACTTC. The full variable domain, in which reference TRBV19 and TRBJ2-7 provide the parts outside the CDR3, is DGGITQSPKYLFRKEGQNVTLSCEQNLNHDAMYWYRQDPGQGLRLIYYSQIVNDFQKGDIAEGYSVSREKKESFPLTVTSAQKNPTAFYLCASSLGSYEQYFGPGTRLTVT.

In nucleotides, the CDR3 is TGTGCCAGCAGTCCCGGGACAGGGGGCGGAGAGAAGAGGCCCCAGCATTTT. Amino acids: CASSPGTGGGEKRPQHF. V and J are TRBV28 and TRBJ1-5; 12 nucleotides match TRBD1. Unmatched junction bases numbered 14, after V lost 5 bases and J lost 9 bases. CDR3 length equals 17 residues. Germline V CDR1 and CDR2: MDHEN, SYDVKM.

CDR3 sequence reads: CASSLGFRGTTEAFF. CDR3 DNA: TGTGCCAGCAGCTTAGGGTTCAGGGGAACCACTGAAGCTTTCTTT. This chain joins TRBV7-9 and TRBJ1-1, with TRBD1 as a possible D gene (6 bases). V lost 1 base and J 4 bases, leaving 13 bases between the germline ends. Per the germline V gene, CDR1 is SEHNR and CDR2 is FQNEAQ (reference sequence). The CDR3 loop spans 15 amino acids.

The sample holds a few counts of this clone. J is TRBJ1-2 and V is TRBV19; weak D call: TRBD1 (5 bases). The CDR3 covers 15 residues. The V gene's germline CDR1 is LNHDA and CDR2 SQIVND (reference sequence). The V end was cut by 3 bases, the J end by 1 base, with 12 bases between. CDR3 bases: TGTGCCAGTAGTATCGGGCAGGGCCTTAACTATGGCTACACCTTC. Its protein product is CASSIGQGLNYGYTF.

This clone turned up a few times. V usage is TRBV30 and J usage is TRBJ1-1; D gene ambiguous. Trimming pared 4 bases from V and 1 base from J, leaving 7 bases between. CDR1 is GTSNPN and CDR2 is SVGIG in the germline V gene (reference sequence). CDR3 length: 12 residues. In nucleotides, the CDR3 is TGTGCCTGGAAGGCGGGGAACACTGAAGCTTTCTTT. Its translation is CAWKAGNTEAFF.

The gene calls are TRBV9 and TRBJ2-5, with 9 bases lining up with TRBD2. CDR3 size: 15 residues. V lost 0 bases to trimming and J lost 4 bases; unmatched junction nucleotides: 4. Per the germline V gene, CDR1 is SGDLS and CDR2 is YYNGEE. CDR3 in DNA: TGTGCCAGCAGCGTAGGCGGGGGGGGCGGAGAGACCCAGTACTTC. Its protein product is CASSVGGGGGETQYF. Using reference TRBV9 and TRBJ2-5 for the parts outside the CDR3, the full variable domain is DSGVTQTPKHLITATGQRVTLRCSPRSGDLSVYWYQQSLDQGLQFLIQYYNGEERAKGNILERFSAQQFPDLHSELNLSSLELGDSALYFCASSVGGGGGETQYFGPGTRLLVL.

V gene TRBV2 combines with J gene TRBJ1-2; D ambiguous. V lost 4 bases and J lost 4, with 16 bases in between. Germline assignment: CDR1 SNHLY and CDR2 FYNNEI. The length of the CDR3 is 15 residues. The CDR3, as DNA: TGTGCCAGCAGTGGAGGGCAGGAAGCCCTCTATGGCTACACCTTC. This codes for CASSGGQEALYGYTF.

This chain joins TRBV11-3 and TRBJ2-2, with 8 positions matching TRBD1. This CDR3 region has 15 residues. The germline CDR1 and CDR2 sequences are SGHNT and YENEEA. The ends lost 5 bases at V and 1 base at J; junction bases unmatched: 3. CDR3 sequence reads: CASSPGQGNTGELFF. CDR3 nucleotide sequence: TGTGCCAGCAGCCCCGGACAGGGGAACACCGGGGAGCTGTTTTTT.